These 30 T cell receptor beta chains were sequenced from one sample in a study of T cell changes during pregnancy in multiple sclerosis. TCRdb's table, derived via immunoSEQ multiplex PCR, lists solely in-frame clones and lacks some. The sample lists about 47,000 clones, more than 85% seen once, with 0.75% to 1% in the top ten. The specimen comprised peripheral blood, sampled after pregnancy. The receptors stem from a female donor with multiple sclerosis, enrolled in a pregnancy study.

This clone has only one observation. The chain has TRBV7-2 and TRBJ2-1; 8 bases are shared with TRBD2. Unmatched junction bases numbered 7, after V lost 3 bases and J lost 9 bases. Germline loops: CDR1 SGHTA, CDR2 FQGNSA. CDR3 length: 14 residues. This chain's CDR3 is CASSFRGGQSEQFF. The CDR3 DNA is TGTGCCAGCAGCTTCCGGGGGGGCCAGAGTGAGCAGTTCTTC.

This rearrangement joins TRBV9 to TRBJ2-1, with 7 bases lining up with TRBD2. The CDR3 contains 14 residues. V was pared by 6 bases and J by 0 bases, with 3 bases of the junction left unmatched. Germline V gene data show CDR1 as SGDLS and CDR2 as YYNGEE. CDR3 sequence reads: CASTPSGSYNEQFF. The CDR3 DNA is TGTGCCAGCACGCCTAGCGGCTCCTACAATGAGCAGTTCTTC.

This chain's CDR3 is CASSDYSGGANNEQFF. CDR3 bases: TGTGCCAGCAGTGACTATAGCGGGGGGGCCAACAATGAGCAGTTCTTC. The chain uses TRBV25-1 and TRBJ2-1; TRBD2 matches at 11 bases. Germline CDR1 MGHDK, CDR2 SYGVNS. J lost 5 bases, V lost 3 bases, and 6 bases had no gene match. The CDR3 runs to 16 residues.

This chain uses TRBV9 with TRBJ2-2; 12 positions agree with TRBD2. The CDR3 is 17 amino acids. Germline loops: CDR1 SGDLS, CDR2 YYNGEE. V shed 1 base, J shed 5 bases, and the junction held 6 bases outside the gene matches. CDR3 residues: CASSVMASGGVTGELFF. The CDR3 DNA follows: TGTGCCAGCAGCGTAATGGCTAGCGGGGGGGTAACCGGGGAGCTGTTTTTT. Using reference TRBV9 and TRBJ2-2 for the parts outside the CDR3, the full variable domain is DSGVTQTPKHLITATGQRVTLRCSPRSGDLSVYWYQQSLDQGLQFLIQYYNGEERAKGNILERFSAQQFPDLHSELNLSSLELGDSALYFCASSVMASGGVTGELFFGEGSRLTVL.

The J gene is TRBJ2-7, the V gene TRBV19; TRBD2 is a possible D gene (5 bases). CDR1 and CDR2 (germline): LNHDA, SQIVND (reference sequence). The CDR3 contains 15 residues. With 5 bases removed from V and 2 bases from J, the gap between germline ends came to 16 bases. CDR3 sequence reads: CASSSREGSPYEQYF. DNA of the CDR3: TGTGCCAGTAGTTCCCGGGAAGGGTCCCCCTACGAGCAGTACTTC.

This sequence joins TRBV7-6 and TRBJ2-7; 9 positions agree with TRBD1. The CDR3 spans 15 residues. V trimming: 4 bases; J trimming: 4 bases; junction bases outside the gene matches: 8. Per the germline V gene, CDR1 is SGHVS and CDR2 is FNYEAQ. CDR3 sequence (DNA): TGTGCCAGCAGCTCGCGACAGGGGGATTTTTACGAGCAGTACTTC. Protein product: CASSSRQGDFYEQYF.

The rearrangement joins TRBV7-2 to TRBJ1-6; TRBD1 is a possible D gene (5 bases). CDR1 is SGHTA and CDR2 is FQGNSA in the germline V gene. The CDR3 sequence is 18 residues long. Trimming pared 0 bases from V and 7 bases from J, leaving 19 bases between. In DNA form, the CDR3 reads TGTGCCAGCAGCTTAGCGCTCAGGGAACGGTCCCCAAATTCACCCCTCCACTTT. Protein product: CASSLALRERSPNSPLHF.

This chain connects TRBV5-4 to TRBJ1-1, with a weak D call TRBD1 (5 bases). The germline gives CDR1 SGHNT, CDR2 YYREEE (reference sequence). CDR3 length: 16 residues. The V and J ends lost 4 bases and 0 bases respectively, with 16 bases between them. CDR3 coding DNA: TGTGCCAGCAGCCCTAGGTGGGGCAACATGAACACTGAAGCTTTCTTT. Residues: CASSPRWGNMNTEAFF.

The V gene is TRBV6-1, the J gene TRBJ2-1, with a tentative D call TRBD1 (5 bases). CDR3 length: 13 amino acids. Germline CDR1 reads MNHNS; CDR2 reads SASEGT. Deletions cut 6 bases from V and 5 bases from J, with 11 bases between. The chain's CDR3 is CASSMGPNNEQFF. The CDR3 DNA is TGTGCCAGCAGCATGGGGCCCAACAATGAGCAGTTCTTC.

V gene TRBV6-1 combines with J gene TRBJ2-3; D call uncertain. This CDR3 spans 14 amino acids. Trimming pared 1 base from V and 6 bases from J, leaving 11 bases between. From germline, CDR1 is MNHNS and CDR2 SASEGT. CDR3 nucleotides: TGTGCCAGCAGTGAAGTACTGGCCGGGGATACGCAGTATTTT. Its protein product is CASSEVLAGDTQYF.

This clone came up once. The chain uses TRBV7-6 and TRBJ2-3, with D possibly TRBD1 on 6 matching bases. The V gene's germline CDR1 is SGHVS and CDR2 FNYEAQ. The CDR3 loop spans 14 amino acids. Trimming cost V 5 bases and J 5 bases, with 14 bases left between them. CDR3 DNA: TGTGCCAGCAGCCCAATTGGGGGCCGAGATACGCAGTATTTT. Its protein is CASSPIGGRDTQYF.

The CDR3 spells CASSIETARPQYGYTF. The CDR3 nucleotides read TGTGCCAGTAGTATCGAGACAGCCCGACCCCAATATGGCTACACCTTC. The chain is built from TRBV19 and TRBJ1-2; D might be TRBD1 (5 bases). CDR1 and CDR2 from the germline V gene are LNHDA and SQIVND (reference sequence). Deletions cut 3 bases from V and 5 bases from J, with 19 bases between. This CDR3 region has 16 residues.

V gene TRBV7-3 combines with J gene TRBJ2-3; 12 positions match TRBD2. This CDR3 is built from 16 residues. V was pared by 0 bases and J by 3 bases, with 1 base of the junction left unmatched. Per the germline V gene, CDR1 is SGHTA and CDR2 is FQGTGA. CDR3 DNA: TGTGCCAGCAGCTTAACCCTAGCGGGGGGGACAGATACGCAGTATTTT. This codes for CASSLTLAGGTDTQYF.

The gene calls are TRBV5-6 and TRBJ2-3; 10 bases are a match to TRBD2. The ends lost 2 bases at V and 6 bases at J; junction bases unmatched: 3. In germline, CDR1 is SGHDT, CDR2 YYEEEE. The CDR3 is made up of 14 amino acids. CDR3 residues: CASSFSSGGDTQYF. The CDR3 DNA sequence: TGTGCCAGCAGCTTTTCTAGCGGGGGCGATACGCAGTATTTT.

The chain combines TRBV29-1 with TRBJ1-1, with 10 bases matching TRBD1. The CDR3 runs to 14 residues. V lost 4 bases, J lost 1 base, and 3 bases stayed unmatched. CDR1 is SQVTM, CDR2 ANQGSEA, per germline. CDR3 in amino acids: CSVGDRGWNTEAFF. As DNA, the CDR3 is TGCAGCGTTGGGGACAGGGGATGGAACACTGAAGCTTTCTTT.

The chain joins TRBV18 to TRBJ1-5; D gene ambiguous. The CDR3 sequence is 14 residues long. Trimming shortened V by 6 bases and J by 7 bases, and 16 bases separated the two germline ends. Germline CDR1 KGHSH, CDR2 LQKENI. CDR3 in DNA: TGTGCCAGCTCCCCCTCTGGGGAGGGACAGCCCCAGCATTTT. Translated, it gives CASSPSGEGQPQHF.

The CDR3 region is CASSPGQGTEQYF. The CDR3 coding sequence is TGTGCCAGCTCGCCGGGACAGGGGACCGAGCAGTACTTC. V usage is TRBV18 and J usage is TRBJ2-7, with 10 bases fitting TRBD1. This CDR3 is 13 amino acids long. V dropped 6 bases and J dropped 6; count of bases not matched to a gene: 5. CDR1 and CDR2 from the germline V gene are KGHSH and LQKENI.

The chain joins TRBV2 to TRBJ1-2; 9 nucleotides agree with TRBD1. V dropped 6 bases and J dropped 1; count of bases not matched to a gene: 3. Germline V gene data show CDR1 as SNHLY and CDR2 as FYNNEI. The CDR3 is 14 amino acids. The CDR3 region is CASRRTGVNYGYTF. The CDR3 nucleotides are TGTGCCAGCAGGCGGACAGGGGTTAACTATGGCTACACCTTC.

This sequence joins TRBV5-4 and TRBJ1-3; the match to TRBD1 covers 8 bases. CDR3 length equals 15 residues. Germline CDR1 SGHNT, CDR2 YYREEE (reference sequence). The trim removed 4 bases at V and 0 bases at J, leaving 3 bases unmatched. The CDR3 coding sequence is TGTGCCAGCAGCCGGACAGGGCCCTCTGGAAACACCATATATTTT. Translating it yields CASSRTGPSGNTIYF.

The V and J genes are TRBV11-1 and TRBJ2-3; 7 bases are shared with TRBD1. Germline CDR1 SGHAT, CDR2 FQDESV (reference sequence). The length of the CDR3 is 16 residues. The ends lost 5 bases at V and 2 bases at J; junction bases unmatched: 10. The CDR3 nucleotides are TGTGCCAGCAGCACTTTCGGACAGGAGTCCACAGATACGCAGTATTTT. Translating gives CASSTFGQESTDTQYF.

The rearrangement joins TRBV28 to TRBJ2-7; D call uncertain. The ends were cut back, 5 bases at V and 7 bases at J, with 18 bases in the middle. This CDR3 spans 14 amino acids. Germline V CDR1 and CDR2: MDHEN, SYDVKM. CDR3 residues: CASSPTGSPREQYF. The CDR3 bases are TGTGCCAGCAGTCCAACCGGGTCCCCTAGGGAGCAGTACTTC.

This chain links TRBV9 with TRBJ2-5, with 15 bases lining up with TRBD2. CDR1 SGDLS and CDR2 YYNGEE come from the germline V gene. The CDR3 contains 16 residues. V trimming: 3 bases; J trimming: 2 bases; junction bases outside the gene matches: 2. The CDR3 region has the DNA TGTGCCAGCAGCGGGGGACTAGCGGGGGGACAAGAGACCCAGTACTTC. Its protein is CASSGGLAGGQETQYF.

The rearrangement links TRBV7-9 to TRBJ2-3; D remains ambiguous. V lost 5 bases and J 3 bases, leaving 6 bases between the germline ends. Germline V lookup: CDR1 SEHNR, CDR2 FQNEAQ (reference sequence). CDR3 length equals 12 residues. CDR3 sequence (DNA): TGTGCCAGCAGCCCAGGAACAGATACGCAGTATTTT. Its translation is CASSPGTDTQYF.

The chain is built from TRBV4-2 and TRBJ2-5, with TRBD2 matching 7 bases. Germline V gene lookup returns CDR1 LGHNA and CDR2 YNFKEQ. There are 14 residues in the CDR3. Unmatched junction bases numbered 1, after V lost 0 bases and J lost 3 bases. CDR3 sequence: CASSQESGEETQYF. In DNA, the CDR3 is TGTGCCAGCAGCCAAGAAAGCGGGGAAGAGACCCAGTACTTC.

The chain combines TRBV6-5 with TRBJ1-2; TRBD1 is a possible D gene (5 bases). CDR3 size: 13 residues. Trimming took 6 bases from V and 2 from J, leaving 10 bases between them. Germline V gene data show CDR1 as MNHEY and CDR2 as SVGAGI. In DNA, the CDR3 is TGTGCCAGCAGGACGACAGTGAACTATGGCTACACCTTC. It is translated as CASRTTVNYGYTF.

The chain is built from TRBV21-1 and TRBJ1-1; the table's TRBD1 call for D was not verified on the DNA. TRBV21-1 is assigned pseudogene status. This CDR3 is 18 amino acids long. CDR3 region: CASSKKGPPREWDSEAFF. CDR3 bases: TGTGCCAGCAGCAAAAAAGGTCCGCCTAGGGAGTGGGACAGTGAAGCTTTCTTT.

The rearrangement links TRBV19 to TRBJ1-1; no clear D. Germline V gives CDR1 LNHDA, CDR2 SQIVND (reference sequence). This CDR3 comprises 16 residues. V was clipped by 2 bases and J by 0 bases, with 13 bases between them. The CDR3 region has the DNA TGTGCCAGTAGTATACCCCTCGGGAGCATGAACACTGAAGCTTTCTTT. Its protein is CASSIPLGSMNTEAFF. The full variable domain, completed using reference TRBV19 and TRBJ1-1, is DGGITQSPKYLFRKEGQNVTLSCEQNLNHDAMYWYRQDPGQGLRLIYYSQIVNDFQKGDIAEGYSVSREKKESFPLTVTSAQKNPTAFYLCASSIPLGSMNTEAFFGQGTRLTVV.

V gene TRBV28 combines with J gene TRBJ1-5; a weak D match, TRBD1 (6 bases). This CDR3 has 14 residues. Trimming shortened V by 10 bases and J by 7 bases, and 20 bases separated the two germline ends. Germline lookup yields CDR1 MDHEN and CDR2 SYDVKM. CDR3 amino acids: CATRWAGVGQPQHF. CDR3 DNA: TGTGCCACCCGGTGGGCAGGGGTCGGGCAGCCCCAGCATTTT.

This clone was recorded once. V and J are TRBV4-3 and TRBJ1-2; the match to TRBD1 covers 7 bases. The CDR3 sequence is 15 residues long. Germline V CDR1 and CDR2: LGHNA, YSLEER. The V gene end was trimmed by 1 base and the J gene end by 1 base; junction bases not matched to a gene: 3. The CDR3 bases are TGCGCCAGCAGCCAAGTTTCAGGGGGTAACTATGGCTACACCTTC. It translates to CASSQVSGGNYGYTF.

The chain employs TRBV6-1 and TRBJ2-4, with 7 bases identical to TRBD1. CDR3 length: 17 residues. V lost 2 bases, J lost 8 bases, and 15 bases stayed unmatched. Per germline, CDR1 MNHNS and CDR2 SASEGT. CDR3 in DNA: TGTGCCAGCAGTGAAACATGGGTGGTCGGACAGGATGACATTCAGTACTTC. Its translation is CASSETWVVGQDDIQYF.